This T cell receptor (beta chain) was sequenced in a study of cytomegalovirus exposure and HLA in healthy donors. On the study more broadly: Falling in the Caucasian-associated ancestry cluster were less than 85% of approximately 410 genotyped donors.

This CDR3 is 15 amino acids long. V was clipped by 2 bases and J by 9 bases; unmatched bases: 8. Germline V gives CDR1 SEHNR, CDR2 FQNEAQ (reference sequence). The study ran its PCR with 60 Vbeta and 13 Jbeta primers. The protocol was immunoSEQ multiplex PCR, while the TCRdb copy is restricted to in-frame clones and leaves out a portion. This sample carries about 98,000 clones, 74% of them seen once, and the ten largest clones take under 2%. The source of this sequence is a male donor in good health and CMV-seronegative. What was sequenced was PBMCs. The chain carries TRBV7-9 and TRBJ2-1, with TRBD2 identical over 9 bases. CDR3 nucleotides: TGTGCCAGCAGCTTAATTAGCGGGAGTAGTTGTGAGCAGTTCTTC. Protein sequence: CASSLISGSSCEQFF.